This T cell receptor beta chain originates from a study of shared clonotypes between healthy human individuals (dated by TCRdb to about 2020). Looking at the study overall: Two women and a few men aged 18 to 49 years were included in the cohort. Per donor, three plates each were used for CD4 naive and CD4 memory, two for CD8 naive, and one for CD8 memory. Blood TCR repertoires of five healthy adults were deeply sequenced to estimate repertoire size and the extent of clonotype sharing between individuals. To increase sequencing depth and limit assay-specific biases, different laboratories used diverse techniques to prepare libraries and sequence TCR repertoires. Each donor's leukapheresis produced roughly between roughly 0.85 and 9 billion PBMCs. Study-wide conclusions, independent of this receptor: When a handful of donors were compared, the shared fraction of clonotypes was about 5% for naive CD4, 3% to 4% for naive CD8, 2% to 2.5% for memory CD4, and under 0.5% for memory CD8. Based on pairwise subsampling, the degree of clonotype sharing among donors was expected to be affected by sequencing depth. Incomplete sequencing was indicated by rarefaction of sorted-subset datasets, despite the large sequencing depth. Larger estimated clonotype richness was generally found for naive subsets than for memory subsets. The genetic and exposure-history diversity represented was limited by the small number of donors. Clonotypes shared by all four sorted-subset donors showed higher generation probabilities than non-shared clonotypes. Sampling was restricted to blood, and TCR repertoires in tissues likely differ from the TCR repertoires found in blood.

Healthy HIV-negative adults with no recently reported acute infections or vaccinations were included as donors. Only Caucasian adults living in Nashville, Tennessee, USA were represented among the donors. Magnetic negative selection was used to enrich CD4+ T cells, after which naive cells were positively selected on CD45RA and the negative fraction became the memory subset. Blood was obtained by leukapheresis, after which PBMCs were separated by Ficoll-Histopaque density gradient centrifugation and cryopreserved in liquid nitrogen vapor phase. Analytical flow cytometry was used to check the purity and quantity of each magnetically sorted T cell population. Each sorted fraction had its genomic DNA isolated and then quantified by UV absorbance on a Nanodrop 2000c. This clone has only a few counts. Its antigen remains undetermined. Per-nucleotide qualities are absent, and no much larger clonotype sits a single base away.

The V end loses 7 bases and the J end loses 0 bases, and a stretch of 7 bases separates them. Reading from cysteine to phenylalanine, the CDR3 counts 12 amino acids. Only CDR3 DNA remains: 36 bases, in frame from the first base. Sequences SGHRS (CDR1) and YFSETQ (CDR2) are obtained from the germline V gene. Using the deep immunoSEQ assay, TCR CDR3 regions were amplified from genomic DNA by multiplex PCR. For each cell subset, the extracted genomic DNA was distributed evenly across all wells of several immunoSEQ 96-well plates, and each plate served as one replicate. For sorted subsets, 200 to 250 ng of genomic DNA, equivalent to about 30,000 T cell genomes, went into each replicate PCR. The purified libraries were quantified using a Qubit 3.0 fluorometer, sized with a Bioanalyzer 2100, and then quantified again using the KAPA Library Quantification kit. Every immunoSEQ 96-well plate was sequenced on a separate single-read 150-cycle Illumina NextSeq 550 flow cell. The authors' pipeline ran thus. Because the immunoSEQ output included only junctional sequences and no quality scores, the filtering could not be the same as the filtering used for full-length reads. Sequences were annotated with PyIR, a Python wrapper for IgBLAST v1.9, using IMGT germline references to assign V/J genes and CDR3. Reads were filtered out if the reads had weak V/J assignments (E-value above 1e-6), no CDR3, stop codons, out-of-frame junctions, or ambiguous translated residues. A V3J clonotype was defined by an identical inferred V gene, J gene, and CDR3 amino acid sequence. Percentage overlap between repertoires was calculated by dividing the number of shared unique clonotypes by the size of the smaller repertoire. Three approaches were used to assess repertoire richness: RTK rarefaction, the Chao1 estimator, and Recon v2.1 estimates of unobserved clonotypes. OLGA was used to compute generation probabilities for all TCRbeta clonotypes that the gDNA method yielded from several donors. Imported from immuneACCESS, the table was reduced by TCRdb to in-frame sequences with V and J called. These copies leave out some clones; in studies compared against another copy, an unresolved V gene accounts for under half, and the cause of the remainder is not known. That table gives V, J and clone size, and the DNA gave D and trimming. The sample table records around 2.5 million clones; 93% of these occur just once. Approximately 0.36% of the sample rests with the top ten.

This receptor was obtained from a man aged 18 to 30 in good health. Some clones in this sample may be carry-over from other donors' samples. The chain is assembled from TRBV5-1 and TRBJ1-1; the best D guess is TRBD1, with 5 bases matching. Sequencing was performed on naive CD4+ T cells from PBMCs. The label giving this sample's cell subset or site can be read as: CD45RA+ positively selected. The DNA is as follows: TGCGCCAGCCGACAGATGAACACTGAAGCTTTCTTT. Its amino acids are CASRQMNTEAFF.